These T cell receptor beta chains were read from a single sample in a study of shared clonotypes between healthy human individuals. Profiled with immunoSEQ multiplex PCR; TCRdb holds only in-frame clones, not every one. The table includes some 550,000 clones, around 97% detected once. Sequencing was carried out using naive CD4+ T cells sorted from blood. The source of these receptors is a woman younger than 45 in good health. Both conserved end residues are part of each CDR3. The order of the fields is V gene, D gene, J gene, clone size, CDR3 DNA, CDR3 protein. The D gene is left open where the match is weak. The size of a clone is reported for some rows only, either as once, few or many, or as a class for expanded clones.

V gene: TRBV18; D gene: NA; J gene: TRBJ2-5; clone size: once; CDR3 DNA: TGTGCCAGCTCACCAATGAACGTGGAGACCCAGTACTTC; CDR3 protein: CASSPMNVETQYF
V gene: TRBV29-1; D gene: TRBD1; J gene: TRBJ1-5; clone size: NA; CDR3 DNA: TGCAGCGTCAAAGGGACAGGGGGGGATCAGCCCCAGCATTTT; CDR3 protein: CSVKGTGGDQPQHF
V gene: TRBV5-1; D gene: TRBD2; J gene: TRBJ2-5; clone size: NA; CDR3 DNA: TGCGCCAGCAGCTTGGCTCCGGGGGGAGAGCAAGAGACCCAGTACTTC; CDR3 protein: CASSLAPGGEQETQYF
V gene: TRBV15; D gene: TRBD2; J gene: TRBJ2-1; clone size: NA; CDR3 DNA: TGTGCCACCAGCAGGGGCTCGAGGGAGGGCCGCCGGGGGGAGCAGTTCTTC; CDR3 protein: CATSRGSREGRRGEQFF
V gene: TRBV7-9; D gene: TRBD1; J gene: TRBJ2-1; clone size: NA; CDR3 DNA: TGTGCCAGCAGCCCCAAGAGGGGACAGGGGGCATACAATGAGCAGTTCTTC; CDR3 protein: CASSPKRGQGAYNEQFF
V gene: TRBV14; D gene: TRBD1; J gene: TRBJ1-3; clone size: NA; CDR3 DNA: TGTGCCAGCAGCCAAGAGGTCGGACAGGGAGGGGAAGCTGGAAACACCATATATTTT; CDR3 protein: CASSQEVGQGGEAGNTIYF
V gene: TRBV30; D gene: TRBD1; J gene: TRBJ2-2; clone size: NA; CDR3 DNA: TGTGCCTGGAGGGATAGAATGGGGCAGGGGGCCACCGGGGAGCTGTTTTTT; CDR3 protein: CAWRDRMGQGATGELFF
V gene: TRBV6-5; D gene: NA; J gene: TRBJ1-4; clone size: NA; CDR3 DNA: TGTGCCAGCCGGTTGACAACTAATGAAAAACTGTTTTTT; CDR3 protein: CASRLTTNEKLFF
V gene: TRBV19; D gene: TRBD2; J gene: TRBJ2-5; clone size: NA; CDR3 DNA: TGTGCCAGTAGTATAGGTCTGACTAGCGGGAGTTGGAAAGAGACCCAGTACTTC; CDR3 protein: CASSIGLTSGSWKETQYF
V gene: TRBV2; D gene: TRBD1; J gene: TRBJ1-1; clone size: NA; CDR3 DNA: TGTGCCAGCAGTACCGGGACAGCAGAAGCTTTCTTT; CDR3 protein: CASSTGTAEAFF
V gene: TRBV7-6; D gene: TRBD2; J gene: TRBJ2-3; clone size: NA; CDR3 DNA: TGTGCCAGCAGCTTAGAGGCTAGCGGGAGAGGGACAGATACGCAGTATTTT; CDR3 protein: CASSLEASGRGTDTQYF
V gene: TRBV6-1; D gene: TRBD2; J gene: TRBJ2-7; clone size: NA; CDR3 DNA: TGTGCCAGCAGTGTGTCGGGACTAGCGGGAGGGCCGTGGGAGCAGTACTTC; CDR3 protein: CASSVSGLAGGPWEQYF
V gene: TRBV23-1; D gene: NA; J gene: TRBJ2-3; clone size: NA; CDR3 DNA: TGCGCCAGCAGTCGTTCGTTTAACACAGATACGCAGTATTTT; CDR3 protein: CASSRSFNTDTQYF
V gene: TRBV2; D gene: NA; J gene: TRBJ2-2; clone size: NA; CDR3 DNA: TGTGCCAGCAGTGAGGGTCTAGCGAACACCGGGGAGCTGTTTTTT; CDR3 protein: CASSEGLANTGELFF
V gene: TRBV12-5; D gene: TRBD1; J gene: TRBJ1-1; clone size: NA; CDR3 DNA: TGTGCTAGTGGTTTGGTACTGGGACAGAGAAACACTGAAGCTTTCTTT; CDR3 protein: CASGLVLGQRNTEAFF
V gene: TRBV7-2; D gene: TRBD2; J gene: TRBJ2-7; clone size: NA; CDR3 DNA: TGTGCCAGCAGCAGCGGGAGAGGGTACGAGCAGTACTTC; CDR3 protein: CASSSGRGYEQYF
V gene: TRBV6-1; D gene: NA; J gene: TRBJ2-7; clone size: NA; CDR3 DNA: TGTGCCAGCAGTGAAGCGGGCAGGGGGGGCTACGAGCAGTACTTC; CDR3 protein: CASSEAGRGGYEQYF
V gene: TRBV5-1; D gene: TRBD1; J gene: TRBJ2-2; clone size: NA; CDR3 DNA: TGCGCCAGCAGCTTGGCCAGGGACAGTTACCTTACCGGGGAGCTGTTTTTT; CDR3 protein: CASSLARDSYLTGELFF
V gene: TRBV4-1; D gene: NA; J gene: TRBJ2-5; clone size: NA; CDR3 DNA: TGCGCCAGCAGCTATAGACAGGCTCCGGAGGAGACCCAGTACTTC; CDR3 protein: CASSYRQAPEETQYF
V gene: TRBV4-1; D gene: NA; J gene: TRBJ1-5; clone size: NA; CDR3 DNA: TGCGCCAGCAGCCAAGATGGAGCTGACCCCTTGAGGCTACAGCCCCAGCATTTT; CDR3 protein: CASSQDGADPLRLQPQHF
V gene: TRBV5-1; D gene: NA; J gene: TRBJ2-7; clone size: NA; CDR3 DNA: TGCGCCAGCAGCTCCCAGGGTGACGACGAGCAGTACTTC; CDR3 protein: CASSSQGDDEQYF
V gene: TRBV6-1; D gene: NA; J gene: TRBJ1-4; clone size: NA; CDR3 DNA: TGTGCCAGCAGTGAAAGTCGGTATGCGAATGAAAAACTGTTTTTT; CDR3 protein: CASSESRYANEKLFF
V gene: TRBV5-1; D gene: NA; J gene: TRBJ1-1; clone size: NA; CDR3 DNA: TGCGCCAGCAGCCTGAACAGCCCACCGGACACTGAAGCTTTCTTT; CDR3 protein: CASSLNSPPDTEAFF
V gene: TRBV28; D gene: NA; J gene: TRBJ1-4; clone size: NA; CDR3 DNA: TGTGCCAGCAGTTCCTTCGACGGGGTAGGAGAAAAACTGTTTTTT; CDR3 protein: CASSSFDGVGEKLFF
V gene: TRBV5-1; D gene: TRBD1; J gene: TRBJ1-1; clone size: NA; CDR3 DNA: TGCGCCAGCAGCGACTGGACAGGGGGCACTGAAGCTTTCTTT; CDR3 protein: CASSDWTGGTEAFF
V gene: TRBV5-6; D gene: TRBD1; J gene: TRBJ1-2; clone size: NA; CDR3 DNA: TGTGCCAGCAGCTTATTGTTGTTCAGGGGGCGTTATGGCTACACCTTC; CDR3 protein: CASSLLLFRGRYGYTF
V gene: TRBV25-1; D gene: NA; J gene: TRBJ2-6; clone size: NA; CDR3 DNA: TGTGCCACCGGAATCTCTGGGGCCAACGTCCTGACTTTC; CDR3 protein: CATGISGANVLTF